The rows below give T cell receptor beta chains drawn from one sample of a study of blood T cell repertoires in COVID-19. The data were produced by immunoSEQ multiplex PCR, yet TCRdb's version contains in-frame clones alone and is incomplete. The sample records roughly 90,000 clones, under 90% being singletons. The sequenced sample was peripheral blood. Receptors were obtained from a human donor with active COVID-19. The donor label of this sample is uncertain. The CDR3 runs from the conserved cysteine through the conserved F or W. Clone size is stated in some rows and not others, as once, few, many or a class when expanded.

abundance,v_gene,j_gene,CDR3aa
NA,TRBV7-9,TRBJ2-1,CASRFRGTIRGEGEQFF
NA,TRBV4-1,TRBJ1-2,CASSQVKADRRGYTF
NA,TRBV9,TRBJ1-1,CASSYSGGSEAFF
NA,TRBV6-5,TRBJ2-5,CASSYGLVETQYF
NA,TRBV7-9,TRBJ1-1,CASSSGDSSKTNTEAFF
NA,TRBV5-5,TRBJ2-1,CASSLGLAGFYNEQFF
NA,TRBV4-1,TRBJ1-6,CASSQEGQGGSYNSPLHF
NA,TRBV2,TRBJ2-7,CASSESRGYVTYEQYF
NA,TRBV3-1/TRBV3-2,TRBJ2-1,CASSQDRLAGAGEQFF
NA,TRBV5-6,TRBJ1-2,CASSPRGVGYGYTF
NA,TRBV18,TRBJ2-3,CATHGSGTDTQYF
NA,TRBV5-1,TRBJ2-3,CASSLAGGGAADTQYF
NA,TRBV5-1,TRBJ1-1,CASSLSPHKNTEAFF
NA,TRBV4-1,TRBJ2-2,CASSGRTVSNTGELFF
NA,TRBV2,TRBJ2-2,CASRVDRGQFKTGELFF
NA,TRBV19,TRBJ2-1,CASSPGTYNEQFF
NA,TRBV19,TRBJ1-1,CASSMGTAYRMNTEAFF
NA,TRBV2,TRBJ1-4,CASSAKTGLNEKLFF
NA,TRBV11-2,TRBJ2-1,CASSSSGGPDEQFF
NA,TRBV19,TRBJ2-7,CASSPFGGKFYEQYF
NA,TRBV3-1/TRBV3-2,TRBJ2-3,CASRRQGTDTQYF
NA,TRBV11-3,TRBJ2-3,CASSSGVGDTQYF
once,TRBV27,TRBJ2-2,CASSLLTGELFF
NA,TRBV4-3,TRBJ2-3,CASSQDRGGTDTQYF
NA,TRBV5-1,TRBJ2-1,CASSPDRGFYNEQFF
NA,TRBV20-1,TRBJ1-2,CSARAVYGYTF